The 5 T cell receptor beta chains reported below all come from one sample, sequenced in a study of T cells expressing NK-cell markers. TCRdb derives one entry per CDR3 protein from the 5' RACE reads, leaving out DNA. This sample carries under 600,000 distinct CDR3 sequences, with 1.4% going to the ten biggest clones. The source material was blood T cells: a sorted CD56 or NKG2C T cell subset, CD4+ or CD8+ T cells, or bulk PBMC T cells (not recorded which). The receptors shown here come from a woman between 45 and 65 years old in good health.

This chain links TRBV20-1 with TRBJ2-1; the TRBD1 assignment by TCRdb is unverifiable without DNA. Germline loops: CDR1 DFQATT, CDR2 SNEGSKA (reference sequence). The CDR3 contains 16 residues. The CDR3 region is CSARGSSGRGYNEQFF.

V is TRBV4-2 and J is TRBJ2-2; TCRdb selects TRBD2, and the lack of DNA leaves this call unchecked. CDR1 is LGHNA, CDR2 YNFKEQ, per germline. The length of the CDR3 is 16 residues. The CDR3 here is CASSQSSNRYTGELFF.

The chain is built from TRBV27 and TRBJ2-3. The length of the CDR3 is 13 residues. The germline CDR1 and CDR2 sequences are MNHEY and SMNVEV (reference sequence). The CDR3 here is CASRPPSTDTQYF.

The genes are TRBV12-3 or TRBV12-4 and TRBJ2-3; TCRdb's D call, TRBD2, is unchecked because there is no DNA. CDR3 size: 14 residues. The CDR3 loop reads CASIDGGNSDTQYF.

The chain joins TRBV24-1 to TRBJ2-3. The CDR3 contains 16 residues. CDR1 and CDR2 (germline): KGHDR, SFDVKD. The CDR3 loop is CATSDRSRPDTDTQYF.